This T cell receptor (beta chain) was identified during a study of Ad26.COV2.S vaccination and SARS-CoV-2 variants. This clone was found once. Germline loops: CDR1 SGHDN, CDR2 FVKESK. Trimming took off 4 bases at V and 2 bases at J, with 8 bases between the two ends. This CDR3 spans 13 amino acids. Libraries were prepared by immunoSEQ multiplex PCR; TCRdb keeps only in-frame clonotypes and omits some of them. The sample holds around 450,000 clones, approximately 90% seen once. Treatment denoted: 19 received Ad26.COV2.S at low or high dose, single or two shots; 5 received placebo; per-sample allocation not given. At day 63 after the first vaccine or placebo injection, samples were drawn.

V and J are TRBV14 and TRBJ2-5; D ambiguous. This sample comprised peripheral blood, obtained in a trial of Ad26.COV2.S vaccine versus placebo. The TCR originated in a person between 18 and 59 years old who received the Ad26.COV2.S COVID-19 vaccine or a placebo. The CDR3 is CASSRAYQETQYF. As DNA, the CDR3 is TGTGCCAGCAGCCGGGCATATCAAGAGACCCAGTACTTC.